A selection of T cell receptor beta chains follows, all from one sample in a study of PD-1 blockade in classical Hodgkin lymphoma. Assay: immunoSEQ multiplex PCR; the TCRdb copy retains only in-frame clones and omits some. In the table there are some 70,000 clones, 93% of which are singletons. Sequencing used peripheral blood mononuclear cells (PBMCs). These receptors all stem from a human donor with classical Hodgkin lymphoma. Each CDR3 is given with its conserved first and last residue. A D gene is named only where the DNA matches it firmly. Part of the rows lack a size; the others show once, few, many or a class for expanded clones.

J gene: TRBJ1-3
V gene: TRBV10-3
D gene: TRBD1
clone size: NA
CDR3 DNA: TGTGCCATCAGCCCGGGACAGGGTGTTTATTTCACTGGAAACACCATATATTTT
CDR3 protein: CAISPGQGVYFTGNTIYF

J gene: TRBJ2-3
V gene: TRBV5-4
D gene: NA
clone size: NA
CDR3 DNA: TGTGCCAGCAGCTTGGAGGGCTCGGGGGCGGATACGCAGTATTTT
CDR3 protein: CASSLEGSGADTQYF

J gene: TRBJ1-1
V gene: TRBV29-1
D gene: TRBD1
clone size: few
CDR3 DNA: TGCAGCGTTGAGAAATCAGGGGGCAGAACTGAAGCTTTCTTT
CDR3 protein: CSVEKSGGRTEAFF

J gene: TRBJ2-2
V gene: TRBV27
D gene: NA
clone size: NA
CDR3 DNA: TGTGCCAGCAGTCCCTGGCGGACTGTCCCCGGGGAGCTGTTTTTT
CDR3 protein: CASSPWRTVPGELFF

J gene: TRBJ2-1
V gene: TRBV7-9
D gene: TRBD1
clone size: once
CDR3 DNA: TGTGCCAGCAGTCCCCCAGGGGGCAGGAGCTACAATGAGCAGTTCTTC
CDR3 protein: CASSPPGGRSYNEQFF

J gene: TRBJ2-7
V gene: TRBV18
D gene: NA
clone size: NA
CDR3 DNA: TGTGCCAGCTCACCAAGCCCTGGCGAGGAGCAGTACTTC
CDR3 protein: CASSPSPGEEQYF

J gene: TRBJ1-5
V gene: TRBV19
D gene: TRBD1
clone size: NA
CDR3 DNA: TGTGCCAGTAGTATATACGCAACAGGGGGCAGTCAGCCCCAGCATTTT
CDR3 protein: CASSIYATGGSQPQHF

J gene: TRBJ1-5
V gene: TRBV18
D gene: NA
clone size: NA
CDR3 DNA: TGTGCCAGCTCCCGGGACGGACATCAGCCCCAGCATTTT
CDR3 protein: CASSRDGHQPQHF

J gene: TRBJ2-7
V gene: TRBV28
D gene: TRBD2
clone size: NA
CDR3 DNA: TGTGCCAGCAGTTGCGGCGGGAGGGCCTGCGAGCAGTACTTC
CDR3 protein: CASSCGGRACEQYF

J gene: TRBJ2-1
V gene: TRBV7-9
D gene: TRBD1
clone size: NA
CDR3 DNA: TGTGCCAGCAGGCCCGGGACAGTGGGCTCCTACAATGAGCAGTTCTTC
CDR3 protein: CASRPGTVGSYNEQFF

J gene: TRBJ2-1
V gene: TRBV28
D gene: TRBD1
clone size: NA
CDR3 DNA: TGTGCCAGCAGTTTAACTGGACAGGGATCCTACAATGAGCAGTTCTTC
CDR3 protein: CASSLTGQGSYNEQFF

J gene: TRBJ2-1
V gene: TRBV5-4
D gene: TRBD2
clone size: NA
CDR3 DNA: TGTGCCAGCAGCTCCGGGACTAGCGGGAGAAATGAGCAGTTCTTC
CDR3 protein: CASSSGTSGRNEQFF

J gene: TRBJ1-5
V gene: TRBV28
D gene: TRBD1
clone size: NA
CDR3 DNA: TGTGCCAGCAGGGCCGGGACAGTCAATAGCAATCAGCCCCAGCATTTT
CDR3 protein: CASRAGTVNSNQPQHF